These 30 T cell receptor beta chains share one sample of origin, sequenced in a study of regulatory T cells in long-lasting Graves disease. Sequencing libraries for TCR beta were prepared with iRepertoire HTBI primers and Arm-PCR of CDR3 regions. One entry per CDR3 protein results from TCRdb running MiXCR on the multiplex PCR reads. The table includes under 250,000 distinct CDR3 sequences, 20% detected once. Regarding time point: newly diagnosed GD, antithyroid drugs for less than 3 months. Scientists built the TCR library using RNA that was extracted from PBMCs. The specimen comprised peripheral blood mononuclear cells (PBMCs), sampled at new diagnosis, from a patient treated with antithyroid drugs. These receptors were obtained from a female donor with Graves disease.

This clonotype was counted ten times or more. This rearrangement joins TRBV11-2 to TRBJ2-7; D is undetermined. Deletions cut 4 bases from V and 5 bases from J, with 9 bases between. The V gene's germline CDR1 is SGHAT and CDR2 FQNNGV. The CDR3 contains 12 residues. The CDR3 DNA reads TGTGCCAGCAGCTCCAATATCCACGAGCAGTACTTC. This encodes CASSSNIHEQYF.

In this sample, this clonotype turned up many times. This sequence joins TRBV11-2 and TRBJ2-7, with 9 nucleotides matching TRBD1. V lost 5 bases and J lost 1; bases outside the gene matches: 9. The CDR3 sequence is 16 residues long. Germline-derived CDR1 and CDR2 are SGHAT and FQNNGV. CDR3 in amino acids: CASSPMGTGKSYEQYF. CDR3 nucleotide sequence: TGTGCCAGCAGCCCTATGGGGACAGGGAAGTCCTACGAGCAGTACTTC.

This clonotype was seen many times. The rearrangement uses TRBV6-1 and TRBJ2-4, with a weak D call TRBD1 (6 bases). Trimming took off 3 bases at V and 6 bases at J, with 15 bases between the two ends. There are 15 residues in the CDR3. Germline CDR1 MNHNS, CDR2 SASEGT. In DNA, the CDR3 is TGTGCCAGCAGTGAGTCTAGGGACAACACAAACATTCAGTACTTC. It yields the protein CASSESRDNTNIQYF.

This clonotype appeared a single time. The chain couples TRBV12-3 or TRBV12-4 to TRBJ1-2; D call uncertain. This CDR3 has 16 residues. The V end was cut by 3 bases, the J end by 2 bases, with 16 bases between. CDR3 region: CASSFGGATRNYGYTF. The CDR3 DNA reads TGTGCCAGCAGTTTTGGCGGTGCCACCCGAAACTATGGCTACACCTTC.

This clonotype was detected a few times. The chain uses TRBV20-1 and TRBJ2-7; no firm D call. Germline lookup yields CDR1 DFQATT and CDR2 SNEGSKA (reference sequence). The CDR3 extends over 14 amino acids. Deletions cut 2 bases from V and 0 bases from J, with 11 bases between. CDR3 in amino acids: CSARQDGSSYEQYF. The CDR3 bases are TGCAGTGCTAGACAGGACGGAAGCTCCTACGAGCAGTACTTC.

On this clonotype: This may be a read error: a much more frequent sequence differs by one nucleotide. The chain couples TRBV5-6 to TRBJ2-3, with 7 positions matching TRBD2. Germline-derived CDR1 and CDR2 are SGHDT and YYEEEE. The CDR3 length is 18 residues. In nucleotides, the CDR3 is TGTGCCAGCAGCTTGGATCTAGGGCTAGCGGTTAGCACAGATGCGCAGTATTTT. Translation: CASSLDLGLAVSTDAQYF.

The V call is TRBV6-1, the J call TRBJ2-1, with TRBD2 matching over 14 bases. The junction had 11 bases not matched to a gene; V was cut back by 11 bases and J by 2 bases. The CDR3 totals 17 residues. Per the germline V gene, CDR1 is MNHNS and CDR2 is SASEGT. CDR3 in DNA: TGTGCCGGCCGACTAGCGGGAGGGCCGGCACCCTACAATGAGCAGTTCTTC. Amino acids: CAGRLAGGPAPYNEQFF.

This clonotype was detected once. It differs at one base from a far larger clone, so likely a read error. The rearrangement joins TRBV5-4 to TRBJ2-7; 8 bases fit TRBD1. V lost 4 bases, J lost 7 bases, and 4 bases stayed unmatched. There are 12 residues in the CDR3. Germline V gene lookup returns CDR1 SGHNT and CDR2 YYREEE (reference sequence). The CDR3 DNA sequence: TGTGCCAGCAGCGCACAGGGGGATGAGCAGTACTTC. Encoded protein: CASSAQGDEQYF. Full variable domain (missing parts from reference TRBV5-4 and TRBJ2-7): ETGVTQSPTHLIKTRGQQVTLRCSSQSGHNTVSWYQQALGQGPQFIFQYYREEENGRGNFPPRFSGLQFPNYSSELNVNALELDDSALYLCASSAQGDEQYFGPGTRLTVT.

The genes are TRBV3-1 and TRBJ2-3; 9 positions match TRBD2. V was clipped by 1 base and J by 0 bases; unmatched bases: 2. CDR3 length: 16 residues. Germline V lookup: CDR1 LGHDT, CDR2 YNNKEL (reference sequence). CDR3 loop: CASSQGTSDSTDTQYF. The CDR3 DNA is TGTGCCAGCAGCCAAGGGACTAGCGACAGCACAGATACGCAGTATTTT.

The chain carries TRBV6-5 and TRBJ1-3; D unclear. CDR1 and CDR2 (germline): MNHEY, SVGAGI. V lost 2 bases and J 3 bases, leaving 11 bases between the germline ends. CDR3 size: 15 residues. CDR3 DNA sequence: TGTGCCAGCAGTTACCTCCGGGATAGTGGAAACACCATATATTTT. Amino acid sequence: CASSYLRDSGNTIYF.

This clonotype showed up many times. This chain connects TRBV6-5 to TRBJ2-7; no clear D gene. V was trimmed by 2 bases and J by 6 bases, leaving 11 bases between them. The CDR3 totals 13 residues. Germline-derived CDR1 and CDR2 are MNHEY and SVGAGI. The CDR3 region is CASSYTDPFEQYF. The CDR3, as DNA: TGTGCCAGCAGTTACACGGACCCCTTCGAGCAGTACTTC.

This clonotype was detected ten times or more. Germline and junction disagree at one end, which may indicate a read error. The chain recombines TRBV6-2 or TRBV6-3 with TRBJ1-1; maybe TRBD1 (6 bases). The CDR3 has 14 residues. Germline assignment: CDR1 MNHEY and CDR2 SVGEGT. This CDR3 is CASSYDRSNTEAFF. As DNA, the CDR3 is TGCGCCAGCAGTTACGACAGGTCGAACACTGAAGCTTTCTTT.

J is TRBJ2-1 and V is TRBV5-1; tentative D call: TRBD1 (5 bases). With 2 bases removed from V and 6 bases from J, the gap between germline ends came to 12 bases. Looked up from germline, CDR1 is SGHRS and CDR2 is YFSETQ. CDR3 length: 14 amino acids. The CDR3 DNA sequence: TGCGCCAGCAGCTTAGGGGCAGGTCGCAATGAGCAGTTCTTC. As protein: CASSLGAGRNEQFF.

This clonotype was observed at least ten times. The chain carries TRBV6-2 or TRBV6-3 and TRBJ2-1; no clear D. Germline V gives CDR1 MNHEY, CDR2 SVGEGT. The V and J ends lost 6 bases and 6 bases respectively, with 12 bases between them. The CDR3 has 13 amino acids. DNA of the CDR3: TGTGCCAGCAGCCACGACATAATCAATGAGCAGTTCTTC. Its translation: CASSHDIINEQFF.

The DNA for the CDR3 is TGTGCCAGCACCCCTTCCGGGAGGGCCTACAATGAGCAGTTCTTC. Protein product: CASTPSGRAYNEQFF. The rearrangement joins TRBV7-2 to TRBJ2-1, with 8 positions matching TRBD2. V shed 7 bases, J shed 2 bases, and the junction held 7 bases outside the gene matches. Germline V gene lookup returns CDR1 SGHTA and CDR2 FQGNSA. The length of the CDR3 is 15 residues. Combining the CDR3 with reference TRBV7-2 and TRBJ2-1 gives the whole variable domain GAGVSQSPSNKVTEKGKDVELRCDPISGHTALYWYRQSLGQGLEFLIYFQGNSAPDKSGLPSDRFSAERTGGSVSTLTIQRTQQEDSAVYLCASTPSGRAYNEQFFGPGTRLTVL.

There are many counts of this clonotype. The J gene is TRBJ2-1, the V gene TRBV20-1, with no clear D. This CDR3 region has 15 residues. V shed 5 bases and J shed 4 bases, with 18 bases lying between them. Germline V lookup: CDR1 DFQATT, CDR2 SNEGSKA (reference sequence). The CDR3 bases are TGCAGTGCTGTAAGACCGATCTACCCTTACAATGAGCAGTTCTTC. Protein: CSAVRPIYPYNEQFF.

This clonotype was seen ten or more times. The chain links TRBV7-2 to TRBJ2-1; D ambiguous. CDR1 and CDR2 (germline): SGHTA, FQGNSA. Trimming removed 5 bases from V and 8 bases from J, with 7 bases in between. The CDR3 totals 11 residues. CDR3 amino acids: CASSRLDEQFF. The CDR3 region has the DNA TGTGCCAGCAGCCGTCTGGATGAGCAGTTCTTC.

This clonotype was recorded many times. V and J are TRBV20-1 and TRBJ2-7; 8 bases fit TRBD2. V shed 6 bases, J shed 3 bases, and the junction held 10 bases outside the gene matches. CDR3 length: 14 amino acids. Germline CDR1 DFQATT, CDR2 SNEGSKA (reference sequence). The CDR3 coding sequence is TGCAGTGCCTTAAAAGGCCTAGCGGGCTACGAGCAGTACTTC. Residues: CSALKGLAGYEQYF.

The chain couples TRBV6-2 or TRBV6-3 to TRBJ2-3; no definite D call. In germline, CDR1 is MNHEY, CDR2 SVGEGT. The CDR3 extends over 12 amino acids. The V end lost 6 bases, the J end lost 11 bases, and 15 bases lay between the germline ends. DNA for the CDR3: TGTGCCAGCAGCCAAGGCAAAGCGAGGCAGTATTTT. Its translation: CASSQGKARQYF.

This clonotype was recorded many times. Here the CDR3 DNA reads TGTGCCAGCAGAGGCCATTCGACTGGGGACATTCAGTACTTC. Encoded protein: CASRGHSTGDIQYF. This sequence joins TRBV28 and TRBJ2-4; no clear D. This CDR3 is 14 amino acids long. V lost 6 bases and J lost 8, with 17 bases in between. Germline V CDR1 and CDR2: MDHEN, SYDVKM.

This clonotype was picked up a small number of times. V and J are TRBV6-4 and TRBJ2-2; 7 bases agree with TRBD2. Germline V gene lookup returns CDR1 MRHNA and CDR2 SNTAGT. The CDR3 totals 15 residues. Trimming removed 5 bases from V and 3 bases from J; junction bases left unmatched: 6. DNA of the CDR3: TGTGCCAGCAGTAAAGCGGGACGGCACACCGGGGAGCTGTTTTTT. It translates to CASSKAGRHTGELFF.

There are a few counts of this clonotype. J is TRBJ1-1 and V is TRBV4-3; D gene uncertain. The CDR3 is 15 amino acids. Per germline, CDR1 LGHNA and CDR2 YSLEER. The V and J ends lost 4 bases and 1 base respectively, with 13 bases between them. CDR3: CASSPGIGSNTEAFF. The CDR3 coding sequence is TGCGCCAGCAGCCCAGGCATTGGGTCGAACACTGAAGCTTTCTTT.

This clonotype was seen more than once but under ten times. The CDR3 loop reads CASSVNWGRNEKLFF. The DNA of the CDR3 is TGTGCCAGCAGCGTTAATTGGGGAAGGAATGAAAAACTGTTTTTT. The gene calls are TRBV9 and TRBJ1-4; D gene ambiguous. The CDR3 contains 15 residues. Trimming shortened V by 2 bases and J by 5 bases, and 13 bases separated the two germline ends. In germline, CDR1 is SGDLS, CDR2 YYNGEE.

There are many counts of this clonotype. The chain has TRBV2 and TRBJ1-5; D is possibly TRBD1 (6 bases). Germline loops: CDR1 SNHLY, CDR2 FYNNEI. This CDR3 spans 15 amino acids. The ends were cut back, 4 bases at V and 2 bases at J, with 12 bases in the middle. CDR3 sequence: CASSGKGGGNQPQHF. CDR3 sequence (DNA): TGTGCCAGCAGTGGTAAAGGGGGTGGCAATCAGCCCCAGCATTTT.

In this sample, this clonotype turned up many times. The genes are TRBV5-1 and TRBJ2-2, with TRBD2 matching over 13 bases. After removal of 2 bases from V and 4 bases from J, the junction contained 2 bases not matched to a gene. From germline, CDR1 is SGHRS and CDR2 YFSETQ. The CDR3 is 16 amino acids. CDR3 loop: CASSFGLAGATGELFF. CDR3 sequence (DNA): TGCGCCAGCAGCTTCGGACTAGCGGGAGCCACCGGGGAGCTGTTTTTT.

This clonotype was picked up many times. The chain is built from TRBV27 and TRBJ1-1; D remains unclear. CDR1 is MNHEY and CDR2 is SMNVEV in the germline V gene (reference sequence). The ends were cut back, 2 bases at V and 1 base at J, with 5 bases in the middle. The CDR3 is 13 amino acids. The CDR3 sequence: CASSLGKNTEAFF. CDR3 coding DNA: TGTGCCAGCAGTTTAGGTAAGAACACTGAAGCTTTCTTT.

This clonotype was detected many times. The chain has TRBV2 and TRBJ2-3, with D perhaps TRBD2 (5 bases). CDR1 and CDR2 (germline): SNHLY, FYNNEI. The CDR3 sequence is 14 residues long. Trimming took off 6 bases at V and 4 bases at J, with 14 bases between the two ends. The CDR3 protein is CASRENWGADTQYF. CDR3 in DNA: TGTGCCAGCAGGGAGAATTGGGGAGCAGATACGCAGTATTTT.

This clonotype was seen a handful of times. The chain recombines TRBV29-1 with TRBJ2-1, with 7 bases identical to TRBD2. Germline-derived CDR1 and CDR2 are SQVTM and ANQGSEA. CDR3 length: 14 amino acids. Trimming took 3 bases from V and 4 from J; bases not matched to a gene: 6. As DNA, the CDR3 is TGCAGCGTTGAGCGGCGGGGGAAATACAATGAGCAGTTCTTC. It codes for CSVERRGKYNEQFF.

Only a few counts were recorded for this clonotype. CDR3 amino acids: CASTSRDRGIGAGTDTQYF. DNA of the CDR3: TGTGCCAGCACCTCTCGGGACAGGGGGATTGGGGCCGGAACAGATACGCAGTATTTT. The chain employs TRBV6-1 and TRBJ2-3, with 11 bases fitting TRBD1. The germline gives CDR1 MNHNS, CDR2 SASEGT. This CDR3 is built from 19 residues. The V segment lost 7 bases and the J segment 3 bases; nucleotides outside the gene matches: 18.

This clonotype occurred many times. The V gene is TRBV6-2 or TRBV6-3, the J gene TRBJ2-1; maybe TRBD2 (5 bases). V lost 0 bases to trimming and J lost 7 bases, with 13 bases between them. The CDR3 is made up of 15 amino acids. Germline V lookup: CDR1 MNHEY, CDR2 SVGEGT. CDR3 sequence (DNA): TGTGCCAGCAGTTACTCACTCGGGGTGGCGAATGAGCAGTTCTTC. This encodes CASSYSLGVANEQFF.